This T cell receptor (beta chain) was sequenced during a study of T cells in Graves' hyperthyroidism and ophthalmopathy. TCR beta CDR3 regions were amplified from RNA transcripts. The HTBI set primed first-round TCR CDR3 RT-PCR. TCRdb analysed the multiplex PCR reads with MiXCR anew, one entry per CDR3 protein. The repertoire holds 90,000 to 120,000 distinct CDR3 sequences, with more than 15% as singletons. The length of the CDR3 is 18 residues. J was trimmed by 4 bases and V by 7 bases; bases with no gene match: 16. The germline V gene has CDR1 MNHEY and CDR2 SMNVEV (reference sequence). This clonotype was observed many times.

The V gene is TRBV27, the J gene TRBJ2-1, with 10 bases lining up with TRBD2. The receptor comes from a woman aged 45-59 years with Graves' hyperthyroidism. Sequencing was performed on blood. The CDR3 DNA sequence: TGTGCCAGCACTCTCTCGGGGTTGACTAGCGGGTTTTACAATGAGCAGTTCTTC. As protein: CASTLSGLTSGFYNEQFF.